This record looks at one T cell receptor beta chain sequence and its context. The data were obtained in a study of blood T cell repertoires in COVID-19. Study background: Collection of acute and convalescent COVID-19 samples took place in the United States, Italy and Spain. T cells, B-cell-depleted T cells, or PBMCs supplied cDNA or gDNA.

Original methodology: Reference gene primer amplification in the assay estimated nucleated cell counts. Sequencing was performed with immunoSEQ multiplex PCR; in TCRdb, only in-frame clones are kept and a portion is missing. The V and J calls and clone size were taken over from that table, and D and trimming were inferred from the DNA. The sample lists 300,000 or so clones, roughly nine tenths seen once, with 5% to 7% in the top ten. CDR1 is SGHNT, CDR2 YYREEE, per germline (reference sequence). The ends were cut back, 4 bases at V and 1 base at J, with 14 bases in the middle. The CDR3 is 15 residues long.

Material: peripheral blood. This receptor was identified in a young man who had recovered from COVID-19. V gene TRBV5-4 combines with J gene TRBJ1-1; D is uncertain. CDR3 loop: CASSPDSVPNTEAFF. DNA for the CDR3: TGTGCCAGCAGCCCCGATTCGGTCCCGAACACTGAAGCTTTCTTT.